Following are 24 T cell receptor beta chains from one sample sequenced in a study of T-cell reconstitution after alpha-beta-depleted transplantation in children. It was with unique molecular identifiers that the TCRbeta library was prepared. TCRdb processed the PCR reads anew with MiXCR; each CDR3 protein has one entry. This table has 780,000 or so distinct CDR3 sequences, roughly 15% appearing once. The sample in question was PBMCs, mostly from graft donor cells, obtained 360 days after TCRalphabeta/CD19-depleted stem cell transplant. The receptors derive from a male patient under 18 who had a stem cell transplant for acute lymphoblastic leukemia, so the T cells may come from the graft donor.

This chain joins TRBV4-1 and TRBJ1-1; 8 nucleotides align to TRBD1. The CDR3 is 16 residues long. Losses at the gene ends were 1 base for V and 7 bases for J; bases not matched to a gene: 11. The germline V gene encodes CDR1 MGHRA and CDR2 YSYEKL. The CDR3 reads CASSQGPGTGEFEAFF. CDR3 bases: TGCGCCAGCAGCCAAGGACCAGGGACAGGCGAGTTTGAAGCTTTCTTT.

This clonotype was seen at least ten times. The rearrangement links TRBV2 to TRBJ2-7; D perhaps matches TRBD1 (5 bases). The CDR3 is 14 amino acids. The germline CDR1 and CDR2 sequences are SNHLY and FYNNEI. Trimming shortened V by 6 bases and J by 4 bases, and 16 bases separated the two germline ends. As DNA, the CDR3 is TGTGCCAGCAGCCGCAAAGGGGTTGGATACGAGCAGTACTTC. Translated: CASSRKGVGYEQYF.

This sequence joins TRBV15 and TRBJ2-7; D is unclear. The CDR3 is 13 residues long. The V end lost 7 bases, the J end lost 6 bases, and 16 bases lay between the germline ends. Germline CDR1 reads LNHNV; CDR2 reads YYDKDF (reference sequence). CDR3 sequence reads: CATNPELTGEQYF. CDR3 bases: TGTGCCACCAACCCCGAGCTGACGGGCGAGCAGTACTTC.

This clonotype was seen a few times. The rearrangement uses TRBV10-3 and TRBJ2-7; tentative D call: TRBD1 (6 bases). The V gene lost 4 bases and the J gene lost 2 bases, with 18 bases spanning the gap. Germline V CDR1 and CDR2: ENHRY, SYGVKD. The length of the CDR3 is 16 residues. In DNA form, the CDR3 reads TGTGCCATCAGTGCCGTAGGGGTACAGGGTCCCTACGAGCAGTACTTC. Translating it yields CAISAVGVQGPYEQYF.

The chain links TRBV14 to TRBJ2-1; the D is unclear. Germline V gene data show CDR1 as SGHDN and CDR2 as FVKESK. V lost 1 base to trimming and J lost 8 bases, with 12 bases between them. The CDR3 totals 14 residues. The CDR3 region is CASSQGAPRDEQFF. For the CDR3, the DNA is TGTGCCAGCAGCCAAGGGGCCCCAAGGGATGAGCAGTTCTTC.

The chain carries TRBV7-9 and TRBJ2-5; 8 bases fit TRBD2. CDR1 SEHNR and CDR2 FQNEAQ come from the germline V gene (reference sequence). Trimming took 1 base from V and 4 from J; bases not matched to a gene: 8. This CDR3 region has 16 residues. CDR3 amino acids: CASSLEGTRGGETQYF. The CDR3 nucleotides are TGTGCCAGCAGCTTAGAAGGGACTAGAGGTGGAGAGACCCAGTACTTC.

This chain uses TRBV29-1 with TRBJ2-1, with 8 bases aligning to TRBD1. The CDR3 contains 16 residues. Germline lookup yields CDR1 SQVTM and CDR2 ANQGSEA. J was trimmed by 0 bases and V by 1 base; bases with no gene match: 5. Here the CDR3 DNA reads TGCAGCGTTGAAGGGACAGGGTCTAGCTCCTACAATGAGCAGTTCTTC. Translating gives CSVEGTGSSSYNEQFF.

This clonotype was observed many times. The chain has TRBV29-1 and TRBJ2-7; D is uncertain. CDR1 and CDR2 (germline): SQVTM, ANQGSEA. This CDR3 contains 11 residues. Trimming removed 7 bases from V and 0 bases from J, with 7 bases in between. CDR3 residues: CSGTVSYEQYF. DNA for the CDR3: TGCAGCGGGACGGTCTCCTACGAGCAGTACTTC.

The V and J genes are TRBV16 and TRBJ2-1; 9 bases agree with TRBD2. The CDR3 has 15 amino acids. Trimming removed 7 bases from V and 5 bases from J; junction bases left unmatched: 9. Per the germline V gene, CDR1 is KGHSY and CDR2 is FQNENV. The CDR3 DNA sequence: TGTGCCAGCATCCCCTCGCGACTAGCGGACAATGAGCAGTTCTTC. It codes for CASIPSRLADNEQFF.

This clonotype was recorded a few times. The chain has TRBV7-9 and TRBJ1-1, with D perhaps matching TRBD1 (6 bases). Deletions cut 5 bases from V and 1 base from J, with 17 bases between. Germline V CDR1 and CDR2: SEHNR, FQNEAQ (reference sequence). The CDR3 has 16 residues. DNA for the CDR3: TGTGCCAGCAGCCCCCTCGGGAGGGGGAAGAACACTGAAGCTTTCTTT. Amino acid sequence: CASSPLGRGKNTEAFF.

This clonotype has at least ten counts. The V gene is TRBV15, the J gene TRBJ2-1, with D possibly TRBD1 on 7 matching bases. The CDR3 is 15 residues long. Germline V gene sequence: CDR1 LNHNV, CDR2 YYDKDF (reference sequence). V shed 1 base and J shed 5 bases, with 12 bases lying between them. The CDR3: CATSRAGGTDNEQFF. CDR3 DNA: TGTGCCACCAGCAGAGCTGGCGGGACAGACAATGAGCAGTTCTTC.

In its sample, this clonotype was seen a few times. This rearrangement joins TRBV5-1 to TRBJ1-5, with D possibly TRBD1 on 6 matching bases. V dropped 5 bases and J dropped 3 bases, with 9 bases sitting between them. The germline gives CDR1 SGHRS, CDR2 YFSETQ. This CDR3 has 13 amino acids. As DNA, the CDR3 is TGCGCCAGCAGTTGGGACATCAATCAGCCCCAGCATTTT. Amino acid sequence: CASSWDINQPQHF.

The CDR3 region has the DNA TGCAGTGGGGGGGACCGGAGCGAAACCGGCGAGCAGTACTTC. This sequence encodes CSGGDRSETGEQYF. The chain carries TRBV20-1 and TRBJ2-7; D is possibly TRBD2 (6 bases). The germline V gene has CDR1 DFQATT and CDR2 SNEGSKA (reference sequence). Trimming shortened V by 7 bases and J by 6 bases, and 22 bases separated the two germline ends. The CDR3 has 14 residues.

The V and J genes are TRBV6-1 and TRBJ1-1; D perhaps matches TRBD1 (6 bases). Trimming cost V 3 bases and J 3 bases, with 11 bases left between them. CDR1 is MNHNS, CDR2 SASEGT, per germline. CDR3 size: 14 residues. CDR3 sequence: CASSDQDSDTEAFF. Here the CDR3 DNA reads TGTGCCAGCAGTGATCAGGACAGCGACACTGAAGCTTTCTTT.

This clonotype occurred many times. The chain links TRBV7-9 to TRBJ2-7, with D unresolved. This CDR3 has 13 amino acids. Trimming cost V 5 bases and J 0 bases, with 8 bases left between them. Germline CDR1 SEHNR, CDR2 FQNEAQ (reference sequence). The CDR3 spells CASSPTISYEQYF. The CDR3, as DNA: TGTGCCAGCAGCCCTACTATCTCCTACGAGCAGTACTTC.

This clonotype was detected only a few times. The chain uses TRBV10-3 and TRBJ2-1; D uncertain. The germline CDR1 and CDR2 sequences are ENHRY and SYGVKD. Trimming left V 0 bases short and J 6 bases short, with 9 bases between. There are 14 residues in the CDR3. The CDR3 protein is CAISESGRGNEQFF. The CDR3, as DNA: TGTGCCATCAGTGAGTCGGGCCGTGGCAATGAGCAGTTCTTC.

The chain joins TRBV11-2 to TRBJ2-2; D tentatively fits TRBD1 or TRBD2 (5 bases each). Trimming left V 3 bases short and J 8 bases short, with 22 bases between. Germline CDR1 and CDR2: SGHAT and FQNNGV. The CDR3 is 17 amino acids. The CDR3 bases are TGTGCCAGCAGCTTTGGGGACGGTCCCGCCTTACCAGGGGAGCTGTTTTTT. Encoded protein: CASSFGDGPALPGELFF.

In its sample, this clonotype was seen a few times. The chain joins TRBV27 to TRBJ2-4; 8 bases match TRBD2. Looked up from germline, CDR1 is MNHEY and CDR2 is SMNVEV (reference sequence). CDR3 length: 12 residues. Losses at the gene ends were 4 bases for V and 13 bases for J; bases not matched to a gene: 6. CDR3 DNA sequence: TGTGCCAGCAGTTCGGGAGGGGCTGGACAGTACTTC. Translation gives CASSSGGAGQYF.

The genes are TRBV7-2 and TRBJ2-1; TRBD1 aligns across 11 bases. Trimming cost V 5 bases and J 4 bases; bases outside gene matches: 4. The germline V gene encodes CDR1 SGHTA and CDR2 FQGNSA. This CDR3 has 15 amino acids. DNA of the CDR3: TGTGCCAGCAGCGTAGGACAGGGGGCATACAATGAGCAGTTCTTC. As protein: CASSVGQGAYNEQFF.

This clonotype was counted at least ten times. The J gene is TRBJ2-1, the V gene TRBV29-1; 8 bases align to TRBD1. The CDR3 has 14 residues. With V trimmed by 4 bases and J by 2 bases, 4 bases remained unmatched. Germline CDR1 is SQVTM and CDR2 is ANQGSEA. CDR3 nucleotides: TGCAGCGTTGCTGGGACAGGAGCCTACAATGAGCAGTTCTTC. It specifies CSVAGTGAYNEQFF.

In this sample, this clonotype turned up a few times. CDR3: CSARDPSPDTQYF. In DNA, the CDR3 is TGCAGTGCTAGAGATCCTAGCCCAGATACGCAGTATTTT. V gene TRBV20-1 combines with J gene TRBJ2-3; a weak D match, TRBD2 (5 bases). CDR1 DFQATT and CDR2 SNEGSKA come from the germline V gene (reference sequence). This CDR3 spans 13 amino acids. Trimming took off 0 bases at V and 4 bases at J, with 8 bases between the two ends.

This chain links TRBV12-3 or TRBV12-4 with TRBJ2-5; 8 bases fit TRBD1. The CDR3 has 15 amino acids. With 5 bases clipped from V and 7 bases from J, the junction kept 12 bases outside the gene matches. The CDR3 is CASSPVTGAAGTQYF. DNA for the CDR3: TGTGCCAGCAGTCCCGTGACAGGGGCCGCCGGGACCCAGTACTTC.

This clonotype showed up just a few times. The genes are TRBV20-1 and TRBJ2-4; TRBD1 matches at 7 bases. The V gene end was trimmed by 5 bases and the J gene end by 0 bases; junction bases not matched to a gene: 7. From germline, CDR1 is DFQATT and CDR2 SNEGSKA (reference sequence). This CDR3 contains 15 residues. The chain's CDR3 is CSAFTQGVAKNIQYF. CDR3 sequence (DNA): TGCAGTGCTTTTACCCAGGGGGTAGCCAAAAACATTCAGTACTTC.

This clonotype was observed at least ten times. CDR3 nucleotide sequence: TGCGCCAGCAGCCCCGGGGTAGGAAGCGCGAGCTCCTACGAGCAGTACTTC. This encodes CASSPGVGSASSYEQYF. This chain uses TRBV4-1 with TRBJ2-7; D perhaps matches TRBD2 (5 bases). The germline CDR1 and CDR2 sequences are MGHRA and YSYEKL. The V and J ends lost 4 bases and 0 bases respectively, with 19 bases between them. This CDR3 spans 17 amino acids.